This T cell receptor beta chain was captured by sequencing in a study of T cells after yellow fever vaccination. Study-level background: SMART-Seq v4 Ultra Low Input prepared the low-cell-number fractions.

Unmatched junction bases numbered 4, after V lost 4 bases and J lost 3 bases. The CDR3 length is 14 residues. Germline values: CDR1 DFQATT, CDR2 SNEGSKA (reference sequence). The 5'RACE template-switching step produced TCR cDNA and added a universal primer site and UMIs. MiXCR, run by TCRdb on the 5' RACE reads, gives a single entry per CDR3 protein. This table holds hundreds of thousands of distinct CDR3 sequences, about 17% found once. A remark on this clonotype: Its antigen is not known.

Study conclusions and caveats: Peaking on day 5 versus 15, the secondary response was faster but weaker.

The source of this sequence is a man between 18 and 29 years old who received the YFV17D yellow fever vaccine. The input for sequencing was PBMCs, taken 4 to 6 days after the first yellow fever vaccination. The chain couples TRBV20-1 to TRBJ2-7; 12 bases agree with TRBD1. The CDR3 DNA follows: TGCAGTGCTACCCGGGACAGGGGGCTCTACGAGCAGTACTTC. Protein: CSATRDRGLYEQYF.